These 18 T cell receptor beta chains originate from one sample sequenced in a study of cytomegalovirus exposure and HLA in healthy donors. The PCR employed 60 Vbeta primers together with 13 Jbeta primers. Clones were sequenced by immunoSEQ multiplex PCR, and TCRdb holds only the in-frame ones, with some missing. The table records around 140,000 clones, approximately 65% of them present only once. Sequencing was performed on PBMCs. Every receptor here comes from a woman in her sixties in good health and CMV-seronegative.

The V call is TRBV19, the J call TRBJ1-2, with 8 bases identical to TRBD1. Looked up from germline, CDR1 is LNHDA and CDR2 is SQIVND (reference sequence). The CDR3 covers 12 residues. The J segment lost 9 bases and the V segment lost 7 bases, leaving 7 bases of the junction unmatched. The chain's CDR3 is CASTETGVSYTF. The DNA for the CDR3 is TGTGCCAGTACTGAGACAGGGGTTAGCTACACCTTC.

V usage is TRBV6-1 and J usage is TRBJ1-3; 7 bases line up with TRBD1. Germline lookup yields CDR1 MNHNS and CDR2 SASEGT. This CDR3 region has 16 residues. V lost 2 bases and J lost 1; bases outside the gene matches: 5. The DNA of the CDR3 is TGTGCCAGCAGTGAAACCGGGACAGTGTCTGGAAACACCATATATTTT. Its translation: CASSETGTVSGNTIYF.

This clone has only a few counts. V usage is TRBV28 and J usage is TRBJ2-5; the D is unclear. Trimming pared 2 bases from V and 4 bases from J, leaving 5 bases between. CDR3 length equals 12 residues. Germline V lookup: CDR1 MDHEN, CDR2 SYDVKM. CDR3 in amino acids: CASSLKRETQYF. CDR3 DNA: TGTGCCAGCAGTTTAAAGAGAGAGACCCAGTACTTC.

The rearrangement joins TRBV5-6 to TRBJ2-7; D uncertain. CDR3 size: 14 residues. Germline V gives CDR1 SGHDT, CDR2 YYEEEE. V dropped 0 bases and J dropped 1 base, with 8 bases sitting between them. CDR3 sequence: CASSLGPGSYEQYF. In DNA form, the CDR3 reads TGTGCCAGCAGCTTGGGACCAGGTTCCTACGAGCAGTACTTC.

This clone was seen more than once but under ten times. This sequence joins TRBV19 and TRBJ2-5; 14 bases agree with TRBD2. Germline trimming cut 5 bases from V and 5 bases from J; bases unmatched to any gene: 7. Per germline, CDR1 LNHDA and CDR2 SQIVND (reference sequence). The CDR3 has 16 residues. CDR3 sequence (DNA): TGTGCCAGTAGTCATCCGGGACTAGCGGGGGCTGAGACCCAGTACTTC. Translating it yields CASSHPGLAGAETQYF.

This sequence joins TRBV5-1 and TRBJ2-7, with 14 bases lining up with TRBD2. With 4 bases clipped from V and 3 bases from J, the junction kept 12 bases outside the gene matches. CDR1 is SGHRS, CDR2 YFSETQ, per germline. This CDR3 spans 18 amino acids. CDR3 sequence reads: CASSPFGTSGSAIYEQYF. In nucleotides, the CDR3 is TGCGCCAGCAGCCCTTTCGGGACTAGCGGGAGCGCAATCTACGAGCAGTACTTC.

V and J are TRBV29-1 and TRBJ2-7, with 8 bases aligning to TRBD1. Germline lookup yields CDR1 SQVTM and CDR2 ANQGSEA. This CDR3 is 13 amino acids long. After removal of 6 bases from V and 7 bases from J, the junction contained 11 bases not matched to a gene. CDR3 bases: TGCAGCGTCAGGGGGCAGGGGGAAGGTGAGCAGTACTTC. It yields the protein CSVRGQGEGEQYF.

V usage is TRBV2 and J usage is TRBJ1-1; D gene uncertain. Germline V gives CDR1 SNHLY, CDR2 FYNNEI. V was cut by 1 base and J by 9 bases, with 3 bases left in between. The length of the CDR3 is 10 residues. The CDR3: CASSEVKAFF. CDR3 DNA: TGTGCCAGCAGTGAAGTTAAAGCTTTCTTT. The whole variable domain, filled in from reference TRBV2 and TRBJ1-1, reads EPEVTQTPSHQVTQMGQEVILRCVPISNHLYFYWYRQILGQKVEFLVSFYNNEISEKSEIFDDQFSVERPDGSNFTLKIRSTKLEDSAMYFCASSEVKAFFGQGTRLTVV.

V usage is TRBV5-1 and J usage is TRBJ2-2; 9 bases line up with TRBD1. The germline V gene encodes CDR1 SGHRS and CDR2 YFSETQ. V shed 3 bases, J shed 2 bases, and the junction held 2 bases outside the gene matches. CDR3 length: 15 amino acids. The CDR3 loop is CASSWGQGNTGELFF. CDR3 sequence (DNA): TGCGCCAGCAGCTGGGGACAGGGAAACACCGGGGAGCTGTTTTTT.

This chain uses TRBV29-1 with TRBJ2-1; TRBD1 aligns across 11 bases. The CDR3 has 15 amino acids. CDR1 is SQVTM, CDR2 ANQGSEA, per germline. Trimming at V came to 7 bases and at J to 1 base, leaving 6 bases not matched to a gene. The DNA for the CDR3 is TGCAGCGGAGGGACAGGGGGGGGATCCTACAATGAGCAGTTCTTC. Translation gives CSGGTGGGSYNEQFF.

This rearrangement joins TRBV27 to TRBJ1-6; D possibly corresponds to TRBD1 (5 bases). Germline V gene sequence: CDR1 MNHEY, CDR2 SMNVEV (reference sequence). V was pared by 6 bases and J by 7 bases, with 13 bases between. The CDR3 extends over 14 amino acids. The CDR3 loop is CASSLGTPNSPLHF. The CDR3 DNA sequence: TGTGCCAGCAGCCTCGGGACTCCAAATTCACCCCTCCACTTT.

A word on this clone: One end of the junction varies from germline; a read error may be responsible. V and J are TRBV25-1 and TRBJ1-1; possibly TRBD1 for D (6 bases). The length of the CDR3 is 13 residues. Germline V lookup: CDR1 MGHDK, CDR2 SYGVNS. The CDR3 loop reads CASARGGLTEASF. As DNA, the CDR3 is TGTGCCAGCGCCCGCGGGGGCCTAACTGAAGCTTCCTTT.

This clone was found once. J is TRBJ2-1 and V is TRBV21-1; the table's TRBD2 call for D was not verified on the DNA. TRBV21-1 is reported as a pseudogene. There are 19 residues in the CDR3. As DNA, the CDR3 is TGTGCCAGCAGCGCGACTAGTGTTTGCGTTGGAGGGCCCGACAATGAGCAGTTCTTC. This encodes CASSATSVCVGGPDNEQFF.

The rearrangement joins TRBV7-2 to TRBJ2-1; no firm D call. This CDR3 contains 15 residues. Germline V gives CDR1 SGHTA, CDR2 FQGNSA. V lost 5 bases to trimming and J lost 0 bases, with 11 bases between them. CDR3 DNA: TGTGCCAGCAGCCCCAGTACAAGCTCCTACAATGAGCAGTTCTTC. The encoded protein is CASSPSTSSYNEQFF.

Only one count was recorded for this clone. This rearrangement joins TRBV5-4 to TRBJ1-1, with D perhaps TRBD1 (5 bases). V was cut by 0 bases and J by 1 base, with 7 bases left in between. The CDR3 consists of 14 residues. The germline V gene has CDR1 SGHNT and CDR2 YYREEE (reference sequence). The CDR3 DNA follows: TGTGCCAGCAGCTTGGGGGGCAGGAACACTGAAGCTTTCTTT. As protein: CASSLGGRNTEAFF.

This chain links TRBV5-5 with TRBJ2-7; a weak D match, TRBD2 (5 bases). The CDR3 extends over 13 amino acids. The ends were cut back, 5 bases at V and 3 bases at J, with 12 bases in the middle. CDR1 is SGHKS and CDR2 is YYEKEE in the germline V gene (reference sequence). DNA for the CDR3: TGTGCCAGCAGTTATGCAGAGGGCTACGAGCAGTACTTC. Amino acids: CASSYAEGYEQYF.

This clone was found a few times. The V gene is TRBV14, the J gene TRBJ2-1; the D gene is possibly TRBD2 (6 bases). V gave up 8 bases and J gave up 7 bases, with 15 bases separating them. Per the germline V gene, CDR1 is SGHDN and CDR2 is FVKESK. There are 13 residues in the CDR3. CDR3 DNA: TGTGCCAGCGCTGGGGGTAGCGGAAATGAGCAGTTCTTC. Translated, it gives CASAGGSGNEQFF.

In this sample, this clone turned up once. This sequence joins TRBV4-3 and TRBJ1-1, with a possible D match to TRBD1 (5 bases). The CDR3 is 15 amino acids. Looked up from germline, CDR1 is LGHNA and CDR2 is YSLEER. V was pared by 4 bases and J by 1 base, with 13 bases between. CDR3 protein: CASSLRSGGNTEAFF. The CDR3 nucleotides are TGCGCCAGCAGCCTCCGATCCGGGGGGAACACTGAAGCTTTCTTT.